This entry is about one TCR beta chain. The sample belongs to a study of post-analysis software for immune sequencing data. Study-wide context: Courses of disease covered relapsing-remitting, secondary progressive and progressive-relapsing multiple sclerosis.

Incorporated into the TCR beta cDNA libraries were unique molecular identifiers, which served to reduce PCR and sequencing biases. MiXCR, run by TCRdb on the PCR reads, gives a single entry per CDR3 protein. The table records over 150,000 distinct CDR3 sequences, 30% of them present only once. Sequencing was done on a sample of blood. This receptor was taken from a girl aged 10 to 17 with multiple sclerosis.

CDR3 protein: CASSLDRVFMDIQYF. CDR3 DNA: TGTGCCAGCAGCTTGGACAGGGTATTTATGGACATTCAGTACTTC. This sequence joins TRBV5-5 and TRBJ2-4, with D maybe TRBD1 (6 bases). Trimming removed 0 bases at V and 8 bases at J, with 15 bases between. The CDR3 loop spans 15 amino acids. Germline lookup yields CDR1 SGHKS and CDR2 YYEKEE (reference sequence).